The 5 T cell receptor beta chains in this list originate from one sample, sequenced in a study of beta chain features in type 1 diabetes. Study-wide results and caveats: Across all four CD4+ subsets, people with type 1 diabetes showed modestly shorter TCRB CDR3s.

These TCRs are of unknown antigen specificity. As every portion of the isolated RNA was reverse transcribed, the sequencing read expressed TCRB transcripts. Assay: immunoSEQ multiplex PCR; the TCRdb copy retains only in-frame clones and omits some. The sample holds hundreds of thousands of clones, more than 12% seen once. Sequencing input: naive CD4+ T cells from blood. The receptor source for this set is a young man with type 1 diabetes.

This sequence joins TRBV9 and TRBJ2-2; D remains unclear. Trimming shortened V by 3 bases and J by 7 bases, and 4 bases separated the two germline ends. The CDR3 is 11 residues long. Germline V CDR1 and CDR2: SGDLS, YYNGEE. The CDR3 loop is CASSGYGELFF. The CDR3 nucleotides are TGTGCCAGCAGCGGCTACGGGGAGCTGTTTTTT. Filled out from reference TRBV9 and TRBJ2-2, the complete variable domain reads DSGVTQTPKHLITATGQRVTLRCSPRSGDLSVYWYQQSLDQGLQFLIQYYNGEERAKGNILERFSAQQFPDLHSELNLSSLELGDSALYFCASSGYGELFFGEGSRLTVL.

The chain recombines TRBV19 with TRBJ2-1; the D is unclear. The CDR3 length is 15 residues. Trimming pared 6 bases from V and 0 bases from J, leaving 12 bases between. Germline V gene data show CDR1 as LNHDA and CDR2 as SQIVND (reference sequence). The CDR3 is CASSPTVDSYNEQFF. The CDR3 DNA reads TGTGCCAGTAGCCCGACGGTCGACTCCTACAATGAGCAGTTCTTC.

This clone has only a few counts. The chain employs TRBV29-1 and TRBJ2-3; 14 positions agree with TRBD2. The germline CDR1 and CDR2 sequences are SQVTM and ANQGSEA. Trimming cost V 7 bases and J 5 bases; bases outside gene matches: 8. The CDR3 has 15 residues. The CDR3 DNA is TGCAGCGAAAGACCGGGACTAGCGGGGGAAGATACGCAGTATTTT. It is translated as CSERPGLAGEDTQYF.

The gene calls are TRBV14 and TRBJ1-4, with D maybe TRBD1 (5 bases). The CDR3 loop spans 16 amino acids. V was trimmed by 4 bases and J by 0 bases, leaving 12 bases between them. Germline-derived CDR1 and CDR2 are SGHDN and FVKESK. The CDR3 is CASSPLSGATNEKLFF. In DNA, the CDR3 is TGTGCCAGCAGCCCTCTGTCGGGGGCAACTAATGAAAAACTGTTTTTT. Combining the CDR3 with reference TRBV14 and TRBJ1-4 gives the whole variable domain EAGVTQFPSHSVIEKGQTVTLRCDPISGHDNLYWYRRVMGKEIKFLLHFVKESKQDESGMPNNRFLAERTGGTYSTLKVQPAELEDSGVYFCASSPLSGATNEKLFFGSGTQLSVL.

J is TRBJ1-3 and V is TRBV30, with TRBD1 matching over 7 bases. The germline V gene has CDR1 GTSNPN and CDR2 SVGIG (reference sequence). This CDR3 is built from 15 residues. The V gene end was trimmed by 2 bases and the J gene end by 0 bases; junction bases not matched to a gene: 4. This CDR3 reads CAWSNSGGSGNTIYF. In DNA form, the CDR3 reads TGTGCCTGGAGTAACTCAGGGGGCTCTGGAAACACCATATATTTT.